A selection of T cell receptor beta chains follows, all from one sample in a study of CXCR3-negative and CXCR3-positive naive CD8 T cells. TCRdb processed the 5' RACE reads again and assigns one entry to each CDR3 protein, with no DNA. Its listing shows 85,000 to 130,000 distinct CDR3 sequences. Sequencing was performed on naive CXCR3+ CD8+ T cells from blood. These receptors were taken from a human donor in good health. Some clones in this sample may be carry-over from other donors' samples. Each CDR3 is given with its conserved first and last residue.

v_gene	j_gene	CDR3aa
TRBV9	TRBJ2-7	CASSDSGPEQYF
TRBV29-1	TRBJ2-1	CSVDGQEYSYNEQFF
TRBV20-1	TRBJ2-1	CSAREVGLAGQFF
TRBV10-3	TRBJ1-2	CAITAEGMGYGYTF
TRBV9	TRBJ2-7	CASSVVGDSYEQYF
TRBV28	TRBJ2-3	CASSDLMADTQYF
TRBV27	TRBJ1-1	CASSSLKGLNTEAFF
TRBV11-1	TRBJ2-1	CASSAPEAGVAGNEQFF
TRBV13	TRBJ2-3	CASSPRTSGYTQYF
TRBV29-1	TRBJ1-1	CSVEGDWAEAFF
TRBV6-2/TRBV6-3	TRBJ2-7	CASSYVGQLEYEQYF
TRBV7-9	TRBJ2-1	CASSSFGTSNEQFF
TRBV28	TRBJ2-5	CASSPKGDQETQYF
TRBV7-9	TRBJ1-1	CASSFSLRGRTEAFF
TRBV5-5	TRBJ2-6	CASSLASSVVISGANVLTF
TRBV7-9	TRBJ2-2	CASSPSGTANTGELFF
TRBV7-9	TRBJ2-1	CASSLARGRLYSYNEQFF
TRBV7-9	TRBJ2-3	CASRVGLGTDTQYF
TRBV29-1	TRBJ2-2	CSVVERGTGELFF
TRBV20-1	TRBJ2-1	CSADRTGRDEQFF
TRBV29-1	TRBJ1-1	CSVPEDLNTEAFF
TRBV7-2	TRBJ2-2	CASSLETVTLAEELFF
TRBV11-1	TRBJ2-7	CASSYSRGPYEQYF
TRBV11-2	TRBJ1-1	CASSLEELTGIQWDTEAFF
TRBV2	TRBJ2-1	CASSPHGREQFF
TRBV25-1	TRBJ2-5	CASSEADTPGETQYF
TRBV7-9	TRBJ2-1	CASSRLTSGGNKYNEQFF
TRBV7-9	TRBJ2-3	CASSLASGEATDTQYF
TRBV7-3	TRBJ2-1	CASSSIGTGSLGEQFF
TRBV4-1	TRBJ2-3	CASSQLADTDTQYF
TRBV3-1	TRBJ2-7	CASSHPPRTGVYEQYF
TRBV19	TRBJ1-5	CASSTFREFNQPQHF
TRBV13	TRBJ1-2	CASSYAVSWTEYGYTF
TRBV3-1	TRBJ2-7	CANTPTGPSYEQYF
TRBV6-2/TRBV6-3	TRBJ1-1	CASSQGVATEAFF
TRBV7-9	TRBJ2-7	CASSRQYEQYF
TRBV20-1	TRBJ2-7	CSARDEAGGYEQYF
TRBV7-6	TRBJ2-1	CASSPAGEEQFF
TRBV29-1	TRBJ2-2	CSVAGGDRNTGELFF
TRBV2	TRBJ2-7	CASSGQGKNSDYEQYF
TRBV12-5	TRBJ2-7	CASGLGHTYEQYF
TRBV28	TRBJ2-1	CASGLAGEPYNEQFF
TRBV7-8	TRBJ1-2	CASSPTENYGYTF
TRBV7-9	TRBJ1-2	CASSSKLLGLSYGYTF
TRBV28	TRBJ1-2	CASSLWGTGAANYGYTF
TRBV7-9	TRBJ2-1	CASSPLPGLINEQFF
TRBV5-1	TRBJ2-1	CASSLESRGGSYNEQFF